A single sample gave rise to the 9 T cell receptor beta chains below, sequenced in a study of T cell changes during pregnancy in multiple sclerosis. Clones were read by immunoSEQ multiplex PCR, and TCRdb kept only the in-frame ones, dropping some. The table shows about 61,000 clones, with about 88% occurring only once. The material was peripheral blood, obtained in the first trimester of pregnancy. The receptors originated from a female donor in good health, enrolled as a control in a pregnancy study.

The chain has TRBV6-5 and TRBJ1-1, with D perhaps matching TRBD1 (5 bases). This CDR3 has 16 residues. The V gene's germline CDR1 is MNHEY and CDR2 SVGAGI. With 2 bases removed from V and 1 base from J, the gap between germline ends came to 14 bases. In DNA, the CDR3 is TGTGCCAGCAGTTACACTTTTTCCAGGGCGAACACTGAAGCTTTCTTT. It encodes CASSYTFSRANTEAFF.

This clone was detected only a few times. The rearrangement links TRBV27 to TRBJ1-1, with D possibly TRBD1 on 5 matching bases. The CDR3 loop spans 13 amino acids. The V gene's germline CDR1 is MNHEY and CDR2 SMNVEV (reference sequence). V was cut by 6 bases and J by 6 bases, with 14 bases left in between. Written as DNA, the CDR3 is TGTGCCAGCAGCAGAAGCAGGGAATCTGAAGCTTTCTTT. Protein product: CASSRSRESEAFF.

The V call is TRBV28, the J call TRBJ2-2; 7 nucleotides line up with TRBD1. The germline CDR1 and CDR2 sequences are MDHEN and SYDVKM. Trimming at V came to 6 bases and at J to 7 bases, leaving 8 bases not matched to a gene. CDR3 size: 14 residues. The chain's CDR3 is CASRLTGSSGELFF. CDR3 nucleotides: TGTGCCAGCAGGCTGACAGGGTCGAGCGGGGAGCTGTTTTTT.

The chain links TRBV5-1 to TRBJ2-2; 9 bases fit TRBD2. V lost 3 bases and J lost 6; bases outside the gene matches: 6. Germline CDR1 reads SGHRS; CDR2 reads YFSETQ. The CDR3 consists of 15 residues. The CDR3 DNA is TGCGCCAGCAGCTCTGGGGTAGCGGGGGCCGGGGAGCTGTTTTTT. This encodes CASSSGVAGAGELFF.

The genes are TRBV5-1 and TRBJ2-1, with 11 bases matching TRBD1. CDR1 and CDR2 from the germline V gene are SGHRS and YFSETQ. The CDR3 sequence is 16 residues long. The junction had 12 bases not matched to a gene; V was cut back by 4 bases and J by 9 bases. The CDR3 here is CASSPALRDRGSEQFF. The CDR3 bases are TGCGCCAGCAGCCCGGCCCTCCGGGACAGGGGGTCTGAGCAGTTCTTC. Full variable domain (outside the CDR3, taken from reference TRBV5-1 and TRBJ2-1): KAGVTQTPRYLIKTRGQQVTLSCSPISGHRSVSWYQQTPGQGLQFLFEYFSETQRNKGNFPGRFSGRQFSNSRSEMNVSTLELGDSALYLCASSPALRDRGSEQFFGPGTRLTVL.

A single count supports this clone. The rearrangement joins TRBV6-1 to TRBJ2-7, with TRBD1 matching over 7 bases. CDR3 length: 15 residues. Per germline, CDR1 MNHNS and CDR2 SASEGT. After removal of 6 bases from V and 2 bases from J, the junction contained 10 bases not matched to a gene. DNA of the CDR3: TGTGCCAGCAGATCCCGGGACAGTCAGGCCTACGAGCAGTACTTC. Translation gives CASRSRDSQAYEQYF.

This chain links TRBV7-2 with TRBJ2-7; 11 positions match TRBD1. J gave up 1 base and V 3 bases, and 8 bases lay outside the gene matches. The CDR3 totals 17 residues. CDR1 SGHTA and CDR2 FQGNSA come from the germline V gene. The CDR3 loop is CASSFRTGGYSSYEQYF. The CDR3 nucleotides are TGTGCCAGCAGCTTCCGGACAGGGGGCTATTCGTCCTACGAGCAGTACTTC.

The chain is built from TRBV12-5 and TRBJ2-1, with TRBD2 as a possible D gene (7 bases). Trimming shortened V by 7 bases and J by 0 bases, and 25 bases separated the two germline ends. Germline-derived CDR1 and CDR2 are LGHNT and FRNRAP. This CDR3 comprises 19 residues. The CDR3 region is CASVLGRRGLLNSYNEQFF. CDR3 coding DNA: TGTGCTAGTGTGTTGGGGAGGCGGGGGCTCCTGAACTCCTACAATGAGCAGTTCTTC.

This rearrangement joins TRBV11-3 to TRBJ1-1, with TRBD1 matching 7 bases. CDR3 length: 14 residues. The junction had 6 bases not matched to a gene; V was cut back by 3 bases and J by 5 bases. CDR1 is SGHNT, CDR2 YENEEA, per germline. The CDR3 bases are TGTGCCAGCAGCTTTGAGGGGGCGAGGACTGAAGCTTTCTTT. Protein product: CASSFEGARTEAFF.